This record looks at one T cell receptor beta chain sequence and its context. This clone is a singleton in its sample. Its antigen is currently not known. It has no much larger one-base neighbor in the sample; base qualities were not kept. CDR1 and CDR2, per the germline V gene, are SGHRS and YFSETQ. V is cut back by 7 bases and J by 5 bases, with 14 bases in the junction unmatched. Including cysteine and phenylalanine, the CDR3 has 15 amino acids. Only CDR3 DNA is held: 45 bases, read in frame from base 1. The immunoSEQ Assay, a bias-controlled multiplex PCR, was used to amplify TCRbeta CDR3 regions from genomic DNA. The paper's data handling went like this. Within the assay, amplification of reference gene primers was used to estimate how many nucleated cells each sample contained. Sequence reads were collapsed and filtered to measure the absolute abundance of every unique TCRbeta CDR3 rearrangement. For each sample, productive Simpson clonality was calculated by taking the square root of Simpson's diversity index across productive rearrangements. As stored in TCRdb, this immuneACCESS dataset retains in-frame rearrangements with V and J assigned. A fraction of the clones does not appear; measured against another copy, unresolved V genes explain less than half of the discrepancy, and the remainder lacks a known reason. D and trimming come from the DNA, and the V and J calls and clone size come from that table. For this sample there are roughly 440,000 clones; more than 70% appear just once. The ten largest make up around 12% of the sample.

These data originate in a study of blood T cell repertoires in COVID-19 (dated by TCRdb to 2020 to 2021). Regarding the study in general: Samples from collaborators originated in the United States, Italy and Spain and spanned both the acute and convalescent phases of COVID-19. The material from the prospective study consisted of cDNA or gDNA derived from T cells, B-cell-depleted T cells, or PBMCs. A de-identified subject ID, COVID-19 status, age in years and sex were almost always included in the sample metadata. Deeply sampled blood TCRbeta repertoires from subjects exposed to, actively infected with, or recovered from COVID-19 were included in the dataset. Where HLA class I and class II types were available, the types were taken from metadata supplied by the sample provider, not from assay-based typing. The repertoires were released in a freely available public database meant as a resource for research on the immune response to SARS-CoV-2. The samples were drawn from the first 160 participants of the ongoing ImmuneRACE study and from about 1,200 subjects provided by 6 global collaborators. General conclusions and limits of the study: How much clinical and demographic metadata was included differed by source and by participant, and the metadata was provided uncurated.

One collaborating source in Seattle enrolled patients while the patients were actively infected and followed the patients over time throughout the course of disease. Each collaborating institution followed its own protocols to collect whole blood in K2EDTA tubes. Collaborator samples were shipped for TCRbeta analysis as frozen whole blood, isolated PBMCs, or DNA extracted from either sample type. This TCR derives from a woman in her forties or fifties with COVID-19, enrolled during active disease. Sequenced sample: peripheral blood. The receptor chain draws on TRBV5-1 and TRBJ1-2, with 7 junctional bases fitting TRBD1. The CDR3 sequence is CASRTTRDSSYGYTF. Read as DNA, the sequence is TGCGCCAGCCGAACCACCCGGGACAGCTCTTATGGCTACACCTTC.